A selection of T cell receptor beta chains follows, all from one sample in a study of blood T cell repertoires in COVID-19. Sequencing used immunoSEQ multiplex PCR; TCRdb keeps in-frame clones, though not all of them. In the table there are some 97,000 clones, roughly 80% of which are singletons. The specimen was peripheral blood. These receptors originate from a woman aged 70-85 years with acute or convalescent COVID-19. Each CDR3 is given with its conserved first and last residue. Fields, in order: clone size, V gene, D gene, J gene, CDR3 DNA, CDR3 protein. D genes are given only for firm matches. The size of a clone is reported for some rows only, either as once, few or many, or as a class for expanded clones.

size: .
V: TRBV5-1
D: .
J: TRBJ2-3
DNA: TGCGCCAGCAGCTTGGGCGGGAACACAGATACGCAGTATTTT
CDR3: CASSLGGNTDTQYF

size: few
V: TRBV7-3
D: .
J: TRBJ1-1
DNA: TGTGCCAGCAGCCCCCGGGGTCTAGATGAAGCTTTCTTT
CDR3: CASSPRGLDEAFF

size: few
V: TRBV11-2
D: TRBD2
J: TRBJ2-1
DNA: TGTGCCAGCACCCTAGGGGCGGGGGGGACCTACAATGAGCAGTTCTTC
CDR3: CASTLGAGGTYNEQFF

size: .
V: TRBV11-2
D: TRBD1
J: TRBJ1-1
DNA: TGTGCCAGCAGCAGTCCCGGGACAGGGGGCAGGGGAGCTTTCTTT
CDR3: CASSSPGTGGRGAFF

size: .
V: TRBV6-1
D: .
J: TRBJ1-1
DNA: TGTGCCAGCAGTGAATATCGGGGTAACTCTGAAGCTTTCTTT
CDR3: CASSEYRGNSEAFF

size: .
V: TRBV12-3/TRBV12-4
D: .
J: TRBJ2-5
DNA: TGTGCCAGCAGTCAGGGCAGAGAGACCCAGTACTTC
CDR3: CASSQGRETQYF

size: .
V: TRBV6-5
D: TRBD1
J: TRBJ1-1
DNA: TGTGCCAGCAGTTACTTGGGACAGGCGAACACTGAAGCTTTCTTT
CDR3: CASSYLGQANTEAFF

size: .
V: TRBV7-9
D: .
J: TRBJ1-2
DNA: TGTGCCAGCAGCTTAGCGTGGGCAGGGAACTATGGCTACACCTTC
CDR3: CASSLAWAGNYGYTF

size: .
V: TRBV3-1/TRBV3-2
D: .
J: TRBJ2-7
DNA: TGTGCCAGCAGCCAACTTCCCTACGAGCAGTACTTC
CDR3: CASSQLPYEQYF

size: few
V: TRBV19
D: .
J: TRBJ2-7
DNA: TGTGCCAGTAGTCCCCTCGGACAGAGGAACTACGAGCAGTACTTC
CDR3: CASSPLGQRNYEQYF

size: .
V: TRBV4-3
D: TRBD1
J: TRBJ2-2
DNA: TGCGCCAGCAGCCAAACAGGGGGCGCGGGGCTGTTTTTT
CDR3: CASSQTGGAGLFF

size: few
V: TRBV9
D: TRBD1
J: TRBJ1-2
DNA: TGTGCCAGCAGCGTATTGACAGGGGGGCATGGCTACACCTTC
CDR3: CASSVLTGGHGYTF

size: .
V: TRBV19
D: TRBD1
J: TRBJ1-1
DNA: TGTGCCAGTAGAAGACAGGGGTTTACCACTGAAGCTTTCTTT
CDR3: CASRRQGFTTEAFF

size: .
V: TRBV3-1/TRBV3-2
D: TRBD1
J: TRBJ1-4
DNA: TGTGCCAGCAGCCAAAGGGGGCTTTATGAAAAACTGTTTTTT
CDR3: CASSQRGLYEKLFF

size: few
V: TRBV4-3
D: .
J: TRBJ2-5
DNA: TGCGCCAGCAGCCGGACCGGGACACAAGAGACCCAGTACTTC
CDR3: CASSRTGTQETQYF

size: once
V: TRBV29-1
D: .
J: TRBJ2-2
DNA: TGCAGCGTTGAGCCAGGGGTTACCGGGGAGCTGTTTTTT
CDR3: CSVEPGVTGELFF

size: .
V: TRBV5-6
D: TRBD1
J: TRBJ2-3
DNA: TGTGCCAGCAGCTTAAGACAGGGATTCACAGATACGCAGTATTTT
CDR3: CASSLRQGFTDTQYF

size: once
V: TRBV28
D: TRBD1
J: TRBJ1-4
DNA: TGTGCCAGCAGCTCTGACAGGGATTCGGCTTCTCGGGAAAAACTGTTTTTT
CDR3: CASSSDRDSASREKLFF

size: .
V: TRBV24-1
D: .
J: TRBJ2-3
DNA: TGTGCCACCAGTGATCCCGGGATCAGCACAGATACGCAGTATTTT
CDR3: CATSDPGISTDTQYF

size: .
V: TRBV4-1
D: TRBD1
J: TRBJ2-1
DNA: TGCGCCAGCAGCCCGATGACAGGGCTCTCCTACAATGAGCAGTTCTTC
CDR3: CASSPMTGLSYNEQFF

size: .
V: TRBV7-2
D: TRBD1
J: TRBJ1-4
DNA: TGTGCCAGCAGCTCAGGGGGCGGGTGGGAAAAACTGTTTTTT
CDR3: CASSSGGGWEKLFF

size: .
V: TRBV28
D: TRBD1
J: TRBJ2-3
DNA: TGTGCCAGCAGCAATACAGGGGTTGATACGCAGTATTTT
CDR3: CASSNTGVDTQYF

size: .
V: TRBV6-5
D: .
J: TRBJ1-1
DNA: TGTGCCAGCACCACGACAGGTTGGACTGAAGCTTTCTTT
CDR3: CASTTTGWTEAFF

size: .
V: TRBV19
D: .
J: TRBJ1-1
DNA: TGTGCCAGTAGTCGGGAGGCAGACGAAGCTTTCTTT
CDR3: CASSREADEAFF

size: .
V: TRBV21-1
D: .
J: TRBJ1-2
DNA: TGTGCCAGAGGAAGCGGAACCCCCGGCCTCCTTAACTATGGCTACACCTTC
CDR3: CARGSGTPGLLNYGYTF

size: .
V: TRBV6-6
D: .
J: TRBJ1-1
DNA: TGTGCCAGCAGGGACCGCGGGGGCACTGAAGCTTTCTTT
CDR3: CASRDRGGTEAFF

size: .
V: TRBV24-1
D: .
J: TRBJ2-3
DNA: TGTGCCACCAGTGATTTGCAGATCAGCGGTTCTAGCACAGATACGCAGTATTTT
CDR3: CATSDLQISGSSTDTQYF

size: .
V: TRBV6-5
D: .
J: TRBJ2-1
DNA: TGTGCCAGCAGGGGGCAGGTGGAATCGTACAATGAGCAGTTCTTC
CDR3: CASRGQVESYNEQFF

size: few
V: TRBV19
D: .
J: TRBJ1-1
DNA: TGTGCCAGTAGTAGCACAGGAAACACTGAAGCTTTCTTT
CDR3: CASSSTGNTEAFF

size: .
V: TRBV12-3/TRBV12-4
D: .
J: TRBJ1-2
DNA: TGTGCCAGCAGTTTAGCAGGGGCCGGCGGCTACACCTTC
CDR3: CASSLAGAGGYTF

size: few
V: TRBV9
D: TRBD2
J: TRBJ2-3
DNA: TGTGCCAGCAGTGGGCCGCTAGCGGGGGCCACAGATACGCAGTATTTT
CDR3: CASSGPLAGATDTQYF

size: .
V: TRBV7-9
D: .
J: TRBJ1-2
DNA: TGTGCCAGCAGCCGAGATTTAGACTATGGCTACACCTTC
CDR3: CASSRDLDYGYTF

size: .
V: TRBV19
D: .
J: TRBJ1-4
DNA: TGTGCCAGTAGTATAGATCCGGCTAATGAAAAACTGTTTTTT
CDR3: CASSIDPANEKLFF

size: few
V: TRBV19
D: TRBD1
J: TRBJ1-1
DNA: TGTGCCAGTAGTGCCGGGACAGGGCTTCTGAACACTGAAGCTTTCTTT
CDR3: CASSAGTGLLNTEAFF

size: .
V: TRBV24-1
D: TRBD1
J: TRBJ1-2
DNA: TGTGCCACCAGTGATTCGGTTACAGGGGGCATTGCCTTC
CDR3: CATSDSVTGGIAF

size: .
V: TRBV5-1
D: .
J: TRBJ1-4
DNA: TGCGCCAGCGCTGACGGGGGTATAGATGAAAAACTGTTTTTT
CDR3: CASADGGIDEKLFF

size: .
V: TRBV7-9
D: .
J: TRBJ1-4
DNA: TGTGCCAGCAGCTTAGACGTCGGGAGTGAAAAACTGTTTTTT
CDR3: CASSLDVGSEKLFF

size: few
V: TRBV30
D: TRBD1
J: TRBJ1-5
DNA: TGTGCCTGGACCCAGGGGGGACATCAGCCCCAGCATTTT
CDR3: CAWTQGGHQPQHF

size: .
V: TRBV7-2
D: TRBD1
J: TRBJ1-1
DNA: TGTGCCAGCAGGGATAACAGGGGGGGATGGAACACTGAAGCTTTCTTT
CDR3: CASRDNRGGWNTEAFF

size: .
V: TRBV19
D: .
J: TRBJ2-2
DNA: TGTGCCAGTATTACAGGGAACACCGGGGAGCTGTTTTTT
CDR3: CASITGNTGELFF

size: .
V: TRBV2
D: .
J: TRBJ1-5
DNA: TGTGCCAGCAGTGTCCTCCAGGGAGGGGATCAGCCCCAGCATTTT
CDR3: CASSVLQGGDQPQHF

size: .
V: TRBV28
D: TRBD2
J: TRBJ2-1
DNA: TGTGCCAGCGCGGGGGGAATGGACAATGAGCAGTTCTTC
CDR3: CASAGGMDNEQFF

size: .
V: TRBV7-2
D: TRBD1
J: TRBJ2-3
DNA: TGTGCCAGCAGCTTAGCAGTGGATCACAGGGGGTTTGATAGTTGGGGCACAGATACGCAGTATTTT
CDR3: CASSLAVDHRGFDSWGTDTQYF

size: once
V: TRBV7-3
D: .
J: TRBJ2-5
DNA: TGTGCCAGCAGCTTAGGGTCAGGGTACCAAGAGACCCAGTACTTC
CDR3: CASSLGSGYQETQYF

size: .
V: TRBV30
D: TRBD1
J: TRBJ1-5
DNA: TGTGCCTGGTCCTCACAGGGGGCGAATCAGCCCCAGCATTTT
CDR3: CAWSSQGANQPQHF

size: .
V: TRBV6-6
D: TRBD1
J: TRBJ1-2
DNA: TGTGCCAGCAGTCGACAGGGGAAGAGTGAGGTCTATGGCTACACCTTC
CDR3: CASSRQGKSEVYGYTF

size: .
V: TRBV5-1
D: .
J: TRBJ1-6
DNA: TGCGCCAGCAGCTTGGACGGAGATTATAATTCACCCCTCCACTTT
CDR3: CASSLDGDYNSPLHF

size: .
V: TRBV5-1
D: TRBD1
J: TRBJ2-1
DNA: TGCGCCAGCAGCTCGACAGGGCCCAATGAGCAGTTCTTC
CDR3: CASSSTGPNEQFF

size: .
V: TRBV19
D: .
J: TRBJ2-7
DNA: TGTGCCAGTAGTATCCCGTCTAGAGGTAGGCCTGGCGCTACCTCCTACGAGCAGTACTTC
CDR3: CASSIPSRGRPGATSYEQYF

size: .
V: TRBV6-2/TRBV6-3
D: .
J: TRBJ1-2
DNA: TGTGCCAGCAGTACAGGGAGAGGGGCCAACTATGGCTACACCTTC
CDR3: CASSTGRGANYGYTF

size: .
V: TRBV30
D: .
J: TRBJ1-2
DNA: TGTGCCTGGAGTAGGGGGAATGGCTACACCTTC
CDR3: CAWSRGNGYTF

size: .
V: TRBV7-2
D: .
J: TRBJ1-1
DNA: TGTGCCAGCAGCCCTAACCCCTCGGGGGCTGAAGCTTTCTTT
CDR3: CASSPNPSGAEAFF

size: .
V: TRBV19
D: .
J: TRBJ1-5
DNA: TGTGCCAGTAGTGCCCCCGGGGAGGGGGGGCTCAATCAGCCCCAGCATTTT
CDR3: CASSAPGEGGLNQPQHF

size: .
V: TRBV30
D: .
J: TRBJ1-1
DNA: TGTGCCTGGAGCAAGGAAGGGAGGACTGAAGCTTTCTTT
CDR3: CAWSKEGRTEAFF

size: once
V: TRBV4-1
D: TRBD2
J: TRBJ2-1
DNA: TGCGCCAGCAGCCAAGATCTGGAAGCGGGGGGTTACAATGAGCAGTTCTTC
CDR3: CASSQDLEAGGYNEQFF

size: .
V: TRBV5-4
D: TRBD1
J: TRBJ2-7
DNA: TGTGCCAGCAGCTTCGGGACAGGCATCTACGAGCAGTACTTC
CDR3: CASSFGTGIYEQYF

size: .
V: TRBV9
D: .
J: TRBJ1-1
DNA: TGTGCCAGCAGCGTTTCGATCCGGGACACTGAAGCTTTCTTT
CDR3: CASSVSIRDTEAFF

size: .
V: TRBV7-3
D: TRBD1
J: TRBJ2-2
DNA: TGTGCCAGCAGCTTAGGGACAGGGGGTTTCACCGGGGAGCTGTTTTTT
CDR3: CASSLGTGGFTGELFF